Only a few counts were recorded for the clone carrying this TCR beta chain. As yet, its antigen is unknown. This CDR3 is 14 amino acids long. Trimming removed 0 bases at V and 3 bases at J, with 9 bases between. CDR1 is MNHNS and CDR2 is SASEGT in the germline V gene. This entry is derived from a study of regulatory T cells in long-lasting Graves disease. Study conclusions and caveats: Persistent disease preferred TRBV28, TRBJ1-2 and TRBJ2-5.

To make TCR beta libraries, researchers used iRepertoire HTBI primers and Arm-PCR of CDR3 regions. TCRdb analysed the multiplex PCR reads with MiXCR anew, one entry per CDR3 protein. The sample lists around 500,000 distinct CDR3 sequences, around 11% occurring once. Time point reported: newly diagnosed GD, antithyroid drugs for less than 3 months. PBMC RNA served as the TCR library source. This sample also appeared in a second study, on T cells in Graves' hyperthyroidism and ophthalmopathy.

The clonotype comes from a woman younger than 45 with Graves disease. Sequencing was performed on peripheral blood mononuclear cells (PBMCs), taken at new diagnosis, from a patient treated with antithyroid drugs. The V and J genes are TRBV6-1 and TRBJ2-7, with D unresolved. This CDR3 is CASSEARRYYEQYF. CDR3 DNA: TGTGCCAGCAGTGAAGCCCGTCGTTACTACGAGCAGTACTTC.